This T cell receptor beta chain derives from a study of blood T cell repertoires in COVID-19. Overall study context: Sample material is recorded as cDNA or gDNA derived from T cells, B-cell-depleted T cells, or PBMCs.

Germline V gives CDR1 SGHRS, CDR2 YFSETQ. V lost 4 bases and J lost 2, with 9 bases in between. The CDR3 loop spans 13 amino acids. Only in-frame clones appear in the TCRdb table, and some are missing; sequencing was by immunoSEQ multiplex PCR. The sample holds approximately 340,000 clones, about four fifths seen once. This clone has just one count. Other DNA sequences in this sample translate to the same CDR3. The receptor comes from a young man with active or convalescent COVID-19. Sequencing was carried out using peripheral blood. The gene calls are TRBV5-1 and TRBJ1-2; maybe TRBD1 (6 bases). CDR3 in amino acids: CASSLGQNYGYTF. As DNA, the CDR3 is TGCGCCAGCAGCCTAGGACAGAACTATGGCTACACCTTC.